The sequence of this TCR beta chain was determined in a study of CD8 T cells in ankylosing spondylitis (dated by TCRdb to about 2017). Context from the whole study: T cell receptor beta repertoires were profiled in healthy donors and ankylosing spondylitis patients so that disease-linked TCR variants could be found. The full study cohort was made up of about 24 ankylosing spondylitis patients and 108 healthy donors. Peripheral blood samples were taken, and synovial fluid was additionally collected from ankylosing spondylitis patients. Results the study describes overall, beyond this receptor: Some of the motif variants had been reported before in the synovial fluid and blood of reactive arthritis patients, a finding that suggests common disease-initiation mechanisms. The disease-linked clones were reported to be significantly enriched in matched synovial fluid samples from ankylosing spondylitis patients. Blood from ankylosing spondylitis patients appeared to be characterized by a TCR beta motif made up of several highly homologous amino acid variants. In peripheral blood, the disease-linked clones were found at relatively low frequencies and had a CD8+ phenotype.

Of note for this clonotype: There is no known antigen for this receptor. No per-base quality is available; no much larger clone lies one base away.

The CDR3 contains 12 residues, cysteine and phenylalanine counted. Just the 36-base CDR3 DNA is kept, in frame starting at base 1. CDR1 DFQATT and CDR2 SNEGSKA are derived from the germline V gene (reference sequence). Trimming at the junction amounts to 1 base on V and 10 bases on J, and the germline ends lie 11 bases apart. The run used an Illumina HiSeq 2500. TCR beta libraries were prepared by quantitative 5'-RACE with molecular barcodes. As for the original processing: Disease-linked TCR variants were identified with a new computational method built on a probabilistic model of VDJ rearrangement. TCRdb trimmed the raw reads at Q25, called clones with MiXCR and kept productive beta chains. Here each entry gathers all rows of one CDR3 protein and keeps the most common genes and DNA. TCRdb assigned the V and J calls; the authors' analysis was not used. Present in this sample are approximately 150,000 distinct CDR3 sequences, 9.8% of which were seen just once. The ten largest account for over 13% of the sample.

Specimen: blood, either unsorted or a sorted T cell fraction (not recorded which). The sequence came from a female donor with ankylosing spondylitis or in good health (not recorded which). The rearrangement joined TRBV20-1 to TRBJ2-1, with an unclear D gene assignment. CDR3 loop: CSARGGSWEQFF. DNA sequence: TGCAGTGCTAGAGGGGGTAGCTGGGAGCAGTTCTTC.